Listed here are 9 T cell receptor beta chains from one sample, sequenced in a study of cytomegalovirus exposure and HLA in healthy donors. Method: immunoSEQ multiplex PCR; TCRdb's copy keeps in-frame clones and lacks some. The sample records about 56,000 clones, roughly nine tenths being singletons. Sequencing used PBMCs. The receptors come from a man between 18 and 29 years old in good health and CMV-seronegative.

This rearrangement joins TRBV6-6 to TRBJ1-4; 7 positions agree with TRBD1. The CDR3 totals 16 residues. V was clipped by 6 bases and J by 5 bases; unmatched bases: 12. CDR1 is MNHNY and CDR2 is SVGAGI in the germline V gene (reference sequence). CDR3 DNA: TGTGCCAGCAGGGGACTGACAGGGTCCGGGAATGAAAAACTGTTTTTT. It yields the protein CASRGLTGSGNEKLFF.

The CDR3 reads CASSLPGGKYEQYF. CDR3 nucleotide sequence: TGTGCCAGCAGTCTACCGGGTGGTAAATACGAGCAGTACTTC. This sequence joins TRBV28 and TRBJ2-7; unclear D gene. V gave up 5 bases and J gave up 4 bases, with 15 bases separating them. The CDR3 runs to 14 residues. Germline values: CDR1 MDHEN, CDR2 SYDVKM.

This clone was recorded at least ten times. This chain uses TRBV5-6 with TRBJ1-1; D might be TRBD1 (6 bases). Trimming left V 6 bases short and J 3 bases short, with 15 bases between. The V gene's germline CDR1 is SGHDT and CDR2 YYEEEE. This CDR3 spans 14 amino acids. The CDR3 region is CASTRAGADTEAFF. In DNA, the CDR3 is TGTGCCAGCACGCGGGCGGGGGCGGACACTGAAGCTTTCTTT.

This clone was recorded a few times. The rearrangement joins TRBV29-1 to TRBJ2-7, with D perhaps matching TRBD2 (6 bases). Between the trimmed V and J ends, which lost 6 bases and 0 bases, there was a span of 9 bases. The CDR3 is 12 residues long. CDR1 and CDR2 from the germline V gene are SQVTM and ANQGSEA. CDR3 sequence reads: CSVSTSSYEQYF. The DNA for the CDR3 is TGCAGCGTCTCGACTAGCTCCTACGAGCAGTACTTC.

The V and J genes are TRBV11-2 and TRBJ1-2, with D maybe TRBD1 (5 bases). The V gene lost 8 bases and the J gene lost 0 bases, with 13 bases spanning the gap. The germline V gene has CDR1 SGHAT and CDR2 FQNNGV. This CDR3 is 14 amino acids long. CDR3 protein: CASRRDQSNYGYTF. CDR3 DNA: TGTGCCAGCCGGAGGGACCAGTCTAACTATGGCTACACCTTC.

This clone is medium-sized (0.01 to 0.1%). The CDR3 sequence is CATSSSSGTGANVLTF. The DNA of the CDR3 is TGTGCCACCAGCAGCTCTAGCGGGACTGGGGCCAACGTCCTGACTTTC. The V and J genes are TRBV15 and TRBJ2-6, with TRBD2 matching over 9 bases. The CDR3 consists of 16 residues. The junction had 2 bases not matched to a gene; V was cut back by 3 bases and J by 2 bases. CDR1 and CDR2 from the germline V gene are LNHNV and YYDKDF (reference sequence).

The chain recombines TRBV15 with TRBJ1-2, with 9 nucleotides matching TRBD1. Germline CDR1 reads LNHNV; CDR2 reads YYDKDF (reference sequence). The CDR3 is made up of 15 amino acids. V dropped 0 bases and J dropped 4; count of bases not matched to a gene: 3. Here the CDR3 reads CATSREGQGVYGYTF. DNA for the CDR3: TGTGCCACCAGCAGAGAGGGACAGGGTGTCTATGGCTACACCTTC.

The V gene is TRBV5-1, the J gene TRBJ2-3; 11 bases match TRBD2. Per the germline V gene, CDR1 is SGHRS and CDR2 is YFSETQ. V gave up 4 bases and J gave up 6 bases; unmatched junction bases: 7. CDR3 size: 15 residues. CDR3 sequence reads: CASSPGLAGGDTQYF. The CDR3 nucleotides read TGCGCCAGCAGCCCCGGACTAGCGGGTGGCGATACGCAGTATTTT.

CDR3 amino acids: CASRGSGSEQFF. CDR3 sequence (DNA): TGCGCCAGCAGAGGTAGCGGGAGTGAGCAGTTCTTC. The V gene is TRBV10-1, the J gene TRBJ2-1; 9 bases are a match to TRBD2. Per the germline V gene, CDR1 is WNHNN and CDR2 is SYGVQD (reference sequence). The V segment lost 6 bases and the J segment 9 bases; nucleotides outside the gene matches: 3. The CDR3 contains 12 residues.